The 28 T cell receptor beta chains below were found in one sample sequenced in a study of cytomegalovirus exposure and HLA in healthy donors. PCR amplification relied on 60 Vbeta primers (plus 13 Jbeta primers). TCRdb keeps only in-frame clones here, not all; method: immunoSEQ multiplex PCR. Of 100,000 to 150,000 clones listed, 74% were seen once; the top ten hold around 5.5%. Sequencing input: PBMCs. Source of these receptors: a woman between 45 and 65 years old in good health and CMV-seropositive.

This clone appeared a single time. The chain employs TRBV5-5 and TRBJ2-3; D might be TRBD2 (6 bases). Between the trimmed V and J ends, which lost 2 bases and 1 base, there was a span of 11 bases. Per the germline V gene, CDR1 is SGHKS and CDR2 is YYEKEE (reference sequence). This CDR3 spans 15 amino acids. The CDR3 loop is CASSFLASGTDTQYF. CDR3 in DNA: TGTGCCAGCAGCTTCCTGGCTAGCGGCACAGATACGCAGTATTTT.

The rearrangement links TRBV11-2 to TRBJ2-1; 10 bases are shared with TRBD2. V lost 2 bases to trimming and J lost 8 bases; unmatched junction nucleotides: 3. Germline V gives CDR1 SGHAT, CDR2 FQNNGV. The CDR3 contains 14 residues. The CDR3 here is CASSLTSGVYEQFF. In DNA, the CDR3 is TGTGCCAGCAGCTTAACTAGCGGGGTTTATGAGCAGTTCTTC. Supplemented by reference TRBV11-2 and TRBJ2-1, the full variable domain reads EAGVAQSPRYKIIEKRQSVAFWCNPISGHATLYWYQQILGQGPKLLIQFQNNGVVDDSQLPKDRFSAERLKGVDSTLKIQPAKLEDSAVYLCASSLTSGVYEQFFGPGTRLTVL.

The chain couples TRBV19 to TRBJ2-7, with 8 bases lining up with TRBD2. Germline CDR1 LNHDA, CDR2 SQIVND (reference sequence). The CDR3 is made up of 13 amino acids. V dropped 11 bases and J dropped 6; count of bases not matched to a gene: 12. The CDR3 is CAVAPGGDGEQYF. For the CDR3, the DNA is TGTGCCGTAGCCCCGGGGGGGGACGGCGAGCAGTACTTC.

As for this clone: The sample has other DNA sequences that encode this CDR3 too. The rearrangement links TRBV6-1 to TRBJ1-1; D is uncertain. Trimming removed 6 bases at V and 3 bases at J, with 5 bases between. This CDR3 has 11 amino acids. Germline CDR1 MNHNS, CDR2 SASEGT. The CDR3 sequence: CASREDTEAFF. For the CDR3, the DNA is TGTGCCAGCAGGGAGGACACTGAAGCTTTCTTT.

V and J are TRBV6-5 and TRBJ1-3; 8 positions match TRBD1. Germline V gene sequence: CDR1 MNHEY, CDR2 SVGAGI. This CDR3 contains 14 residues. V was pared by 5 bases and J by 4 bases, with 4 bases of the junction left unmatched. The CDR3 here is CASSRTGWGNTIYF. DNA of the CDR3: TGTGCCAGCAGTCGGACAGGGTGGGGAAACACCATATATTTT.

This rearrangement joins TRBV2 to TRBJ1-2; D unresolved. V was clipped by 9 bases and J by 4 bases, with 18 bases between them. The CDR3 covers 14 residues. The germline CDR1 and CDR2 sequences are SNHLY and FYNNEI. For the CDR3, the DNA is TGTGCCAGTAAGAAGGGAGTCGGGCCCTATGGCTACACCTTC. Residues: CASKKGVGPYGYTF.

In this sample, this clone turned up once. This chain joins TRBV7-8 and TRBJ1-2; 7 nucleotides agree with TRBD1. The V gene's germline CDR1 is SGHVS and CDR2 FQNEAQ. Losses at the gene ends were 5 bases for V and 2 bases for J; bases not matched to a gene: 17. The CDR3 covers 18 residues. CDR3 coding DNA: TGTGCCAGCAGCATCAACCGGGACAGACCCCACCTAAACTATGGCTACACCTTC. This translates into CASSINRDRPHLNYGYTF.

In this sample, this clone turned up a few times. V usage is TRBV6-5 and J usage is TRBJ1-1; tentative D call: TRBD1 (6 bases). The length of the CDR3 is 14 residues. V was clipped by 2 bases and J by 4 bases, with 11 bases between them. CDR1 and CDR2 from the germline V gene are MNHEY and SVGAGI. This CDR3 reads CASSYTGPLTEAFF. In DNA, the CDR3 is TGTGCCAGCAGTTACACAGGGCCGCTCACTGAAGCTTTCTTT.

This rearrangement joins TRBV7-9 to TRBJ1-3; D not certain. The germline CDR1 and CDR2 sequences are SEHNR and FQNEAQ (reference sequence). There are 14 residues in the CDR3. V dropped 3 bases and J dropped 0 bases, with 6 bases sitting between them. The CDR3 region has the DNA TGTGCCAGCAGCTTGAGTATCTCTGGAAACACCATATATTTT. It is translated as CASSLSISGNTIYF.

This clone appeared a single time. The chain uses TRBV4-1 and TRBJ1-2, with D unclear. CDR3 length: 17 residues. Germline loops: CDR1 MGHRA, CDR2 YSYEKL. V lost 0 bases to trimming and J lost 0 bases, with 14 bases between them. Here the CDR3 reads CASSQDWARLANYGYTF. The CDR3 bases are TGCGCCAGCAGCCAAGATTGGGCCAGACTAGCTAACTATGGCTACACCTTC.

This chain uses TRBV6-1 with TRBJ1-2; D possibly corresponds to TRBD1 (5 bases). The V gene's germline CDR1 is MNHNS and CDR2 SASEGT. With 2 bases removed from V and 4 bases from J, the gap between germline ends came to 8 bases. CDR3 length equals 13 residues. The CDR3 DNA follows: TGTGCCAGCAGTGAACGACAGTTCTATGGCTACACCTTC. Translating it yields CASSERQFYGYTF.

This chain joins TRBV29-1 and TRBJ2-1, with 14 bases lining up with TRBD2. CDR1 is SQVTM, CDR2 ANQGSEA, per germline. The CDR3 is 15 residues long. Unmatched junction bases numbered 9, after V lost 6 bases and J lost 8 bases. DNA for the CDR3: TGCAGCGTCGCGACTAGCGGGGGGGCGTGGGATGAGCAGTTCTTC. Encoded protein: CSVATSGGAWDEQFF.

The V gene is TRBV19, the J gene TRBJ2-5; a possible D gene is TRBD2 (6 bases). Germline assignment: CDR1 LNHDA and CDR2 SQIVND (reference sequence). The CDR3 runs 14 residues. V shed 4 bases and J shed 1 base, with 10 bases lying between them. CDR3 protein: CASSTNSGQETQYF. The CDR3 DNA is TGTGCCAGTAGTACAAATAGCGGCCAAGAGACCCAGTACTTC.

V and J are TRBV7-9 and TRBJ2-7; maybe TRBD2 (5 bases). V lost 11 bases to trimming and J lost 7 bases, with 21 bases between them. CDR3 length: 13 amino acids. The V gene's germline CDR1 is SEHNR and CDR2 FQNEAQ (reference sequence). The CDR3 nucleotides are TGTGCCGCAGAGGAGGCAGGCTTTAGGGAGCAGTACTTC. Translated: CAAEEAGFREQYF.

The chain has TRBV25-1 and TRBJ2-3; 15 nucleotides align to TRBD2. There are 16 residues in the CDR3. Losses at the gene ends were 2 bases for V and 4 bases for J; bases not matched to a gene: 1. Germline V lookup: CDR1 MGHDK, CDR2 SYGVNS. The CDR3 spells CASSEGTSGGSDTQYF. CDR3 bases: TGTGCCAGCAGTGAAGGGACTAGCGGGGGGTCAGATACGCAGTATTTT.

The chain employs TRBV10-3 and TRBJ2-6; 9 nucleotides align to TRBD2. Looked up from germline, CDR1 is ENHRY and CDR2 is SYGVKD. The V gene end was trimmed by 4 bases and the J gene end by 0 bases; junction bases not matched to a gene: 10. This CDR3 is 19 amino acids long. The CDR3: CAISGTSAGGLSGANVLTF. The CDR3, as DNA: TGTGCCATCAGTGGTACTTCAGCGGGGGGCCTCTCTGGGGCCAACGTCCTGACTTTC.

The J gene is TRBJ2-5, the V gene TRBV11-3; 7 bases match TRBD1. CDR3 length: 14 residues. V shed 5 bases, J shed 1 base, and the junction held 4 bases outside the gene matches. The V gene's germline CDR1 is SGHNT and CDR2 YENEEA. The CDR3 DNA reads as TGTGCCAGCAGCCCAGGACAGGCCCAAGAGACCCAGTACTTC. Translated: CASSPGQAQETQYF.

The CDR3: CASSSSGGARVEELFF. The CDR3 DNA reads TGTGCCAGCAGCTCAAGCGGGGGGGCGAGAGTCGAGGAGCTGTTTTTT. The V call is TRBV7-2, the J call TRBJ2-2, with TRBD2 matching over 10 bases. V gave up 4 bases and J gave up 10 bases; unmatched junction bases: 12. Germline V gene data show CDR1 as SGHTA and CDR2 as FQGNSA. The CDR3 extends over 16 amino acids.

Only one count was recorded for this clone. The V call is TRBV5-1, the J call TRBJ2-7; no definite D call. V gave up 5 bases and J gave up 2 bases, with 14 bases separating them. The CDR3 runs to 14 residues. Germline-derived CDR1 and CDR2 are SGHRS and YFSETQ. CDR3 bases: TGCGCCAGCAGAACTAACACGGCTACCTACGAGCAGTACTTC. Its protein product is CASRTNTATYEQYF. Looking up the rest from reference TRBV5-1 and TRBJ2-7 gives the full variable domain: KAGVTQTPRYLIKTRGQQVTLSCSPISGHRSVSWYQQTPGQGLQFLFEYFSETQRNKGNFPGRFSGRQFSNSRSEMNVSTLELGDSALYLCASRTNTATYEQYFGPGTRLTVT.

The chain links TRBV11-2 to TRBJ2-7, with D tentatively TRBD1 (6 bases). The CDR3 length is 19 residues. The ends were cut back, 1 base at V and 0 bases at J, with 22 bases in the middle. Germline V lookup: CDR1 SGHAT, CDR2 FQNNGV. The CDR3 DNA is TGTGCCAGCAGCTTAGTAGGGGGATATGGGGGAAGAAGCTCCTACGAGCAGTACTTC. It encodes CASSLVGGYGGRSSYEQYF.

On this clone: The same CDR3 also results from other DNA sequences found in this sample. The chain has TRBV7-2 and TRBJ2-2; no clear D. The CDR3 sequence is 13 residues long. With 5 bases removed from V and 1 base from J, the gap between germline ends came to 5 bases. The germline V gene encodes CDR1 SGHTA and CDR2 FQGNSA. The CDR3: CASSRVNTGELFF. CDR3 nucleotides: TGTGCCAGCAGCCGTGTGAACACCGGGGAGCTGTTTTTT.

This clone appeared a single time. CDR3 in amino acids: CASTSGGGTQYF. In nucleotides, the CDR3 is TGTGCCAGTACTAGCGGGGGAGGGACCCAGTACTTC. The chain employs TRBV19 and TRBJ2-5; 10 positions agree with TRBD2. The CDR3 covers 12 residues. The junction had 3 bases not matched to a gene; V was cut back by 7 bases and J by 7 bases. Germline assignment: CDR1 LNHDA and CDR2 SQIVND (reference sequence).

This chain uses TRBV7-2 with TRBJ2-1; 12 bases match TRBD2. Germline assignment: CDR1 SGHTA and CDR2 FQGNSA. The CDR3 has 15 residues. The V segment lost 5 bases and the J segment 7 bases; nucleotides outside the gene matches: 6. CDR3 bases: TGTGCCAGCAGCACTGGACTAGCGGGGCAGAATGAGCAGTTCTTC. Translation: CASSTGLAGQNEQFF.

There are a few counts of this clone. V and J are TRBV25-1 and TRBJ2-5, with D maybe TRBD2 (6 bases). This CDR3 comprises 15 residues. The V and J ends lost 2 bases and 3 bases respectively, with 13 bases between them. The V gene's germline CDR1 is MGHDK and CDR2 SYGVNS. This chain's CDR3 is CASSEVAGPEETQYF. The CDR3 bases are TGTGCCAGCAGTGAAGTTGCGGGGCCTGAAGAGACCCAGTACTTC.

The chain has TRBV5-1 and TRBJ2-3; 8 bases agree with TRBD2. This CDR3 has 16 residues. Germline V gene lookup returns CDR1 SGHRS and CDR2 YFSETQ. Trimming at V came to 0 bases and at J to 0 bases, leaving 3 bases not matched to a gene. The CDR3 here is CASSLALAASTDTQYF. The DNA of the CDR3 is TGCGCCAGCAGCTTGGCACTAGCGGCTAGCACAGATACGCAGTATTTT.

This clone has a single count. V and J are TRBV6-5 and TRBJ2-7; 9 nucleotides match TRBD1. Trimming took 6 bases from V and 3 from J; bases not matched to a gene: 9. The CDR3 consists of 15 residues. Germline V lookup: CDR1 MNHEY, CDR2 SVGAGI. Here the CDR3 reads CASSQGDRVLYEQYF. The CDR3 DNA sequence: TGTGCCAGCAGCCAGGGGGACAGGGTACTCTACGAGCAGTACTTC.

The chain recombines TRBV18 with TRBJ2-1; possible D gene TRBD1, 5 bases. The CDR3 runs to 16 residues. Germline-derived CDR1 and CDR2 are KGHSH and LQKENI. The V gene lost 1 base and the J gene lost 0 bases, with 10 bases spanning the gap. CDR3 nucleotide sequence: TGTGCCAGCTCACCACAGCGACAGAGCTCCTACAATGAGCAGTTCTTC. Its protein is CASSPQRQSSYNEQFF.

The genes are TRBV11-3 and TRBJ2-7, with D perhaps given as TRBD1 or TRBD2 (5 bases each). V was pared by 5 bases and J by 3 bases, with 17 bases between. The length of the CDR3 is 15 residues. In germline, CDR1 is SGHNT, CDR2 YENEEA. The DNA for the CDR3 is TGTGCCAGCAGCCTAGGGGCGTCGGGAAGCTACGAGCAGTACTTC. It yields the protein CASSLGASGSYEQYF.